Below are 15 T cell receptor beta chains sequenced from a single sample in a study of PD-1 blockade in classical Hodgkin lymphoma. Every one of the patients relapsed after autologous stem cell transplantation (brentuximab vedotin exposure was variable). Profiled with immunoSEQ multiplex PCR; TCRdb holds only in-frame clones, not every one. The data contain 35,000 to 45,000 clones, 60% to 85% of them singletons. Specimen: peripheral blood mononuclear cells (PBMCs), collected at baseline. These receptors came from a human donor with classical Hodgkin lymphoma.

Only a few counts were recorded for this clone. The chain has TRBV9 and TRBJ1-2, with D unclear. Germline V gene sequence: CDR1 SGDLS, CDR2 YYNGEE. The CDR3 spans 16 residues. V lost 0 bases and J 2 bases, leaving 14 bases between the germline ends. This CDR3 reads CASSVGRNEENYGYTF. The CDR3 DNA reads as TGTGCCAGCAGCGTAGGGAGGAATGAGGAAAACTATGGCTACACCTTC. The full variable domain, in which reference TRBV9 and TRBJ1-2 provide the parts outside the CDR3, is DSGVTQTPKHLITATGQRVTLRCSPRSGDLSVYWYQQSLDQGLQFLIQYYNGEERAKGNILERFSAQQFPDLHSELNLSSLELGDSALYFCASSVGRNEENYGYTFGSGTRLTVV.

The chain uses TRBV19 and TRBJ1-2, with 9 bases lining up with TRBD1. The CDR3 is made up of 16 amino acids. The J segment lost 6 bases and the V segment lost 6 bases, leaving 14 bases of the junction unmatched. Germline V gives CDR1 LNHDA, CDR2 SQIVND (reference sequence). This CDR3 is CASSPLPGQGKNGYTF. CDR3 bases: TGTGCCAGTAGCCCTCTACCCGGACAGGGGAAGAATGGCTACACCTTC.

The chain recombines TRBV4-1 with TRBJ2-7; D uncertain. The CDR3 has 12 residues. With 1 base removed from V and 7 bases from J, the gap between germline ends came to 8 bases. Germline lookup yields CDR1 MGHRA and CDR2 YSYEKL. CDR3 coding DNA: TGCGCCAGCAGCCAAGTGCTGGGGGAGCAGTACTTC. Its protein is CASSQVLGEQYF.

Many counts were recorded for this clone. The chain has TRBV10-1 and TRBJ2-7, with D unresolved. V lost 8 bases to trimming and J lost 1 base, with 6 bases between them. The CDR3 is 11 residues long. Germline V lookup: CDR1 WNHNN, CDR2 SYGVQD (reference sequence). The DNA of the CDR3 is TGCGCCAGCCCTTTTTCCTACGAGCAGTACTTC. It codes for CASPFSYEQYF.

This clone was found a few times. The V call is TRBV19, the J call TRBJ1-2; possible D gene TRBD1, 5 bases. The V gene lost 4 bases and the J gene lost 3 bases, with 12 bases spanning the gap. The CDR3 has 14 amino acids. Per germline, CDR1 LNHDA and CDR2 SQIVND (reference sequence). CDR3 region: CASSTGTDHYGYTF. For the CDR3, the DNA is TGTGCCAGTAGTACCGGGACGGACCACTATGGCTACACCTTC.

J is TRBJ2-1 and V is TRBV7-2; 15 bases are shared with TRBD2. With V trimmed by 1 base and J by 8 bases, 3 bases remained unmatched. The CDR3 length is 16 residues. Germline CDR1 and CDR2: SGHTA and FQGNSA. The CDR3 reads CASSLGTSGGVYEQFF. The CDR3 nucleotides read TGTGCCAGCAGCTTAGGGACTAGCGGGGGGGTCTATGAGCAGTTCTTC.

For the CDR3, the DNA is TGTGCCAGCAGTTTTACGAATCTTCTTGGGACTCCCACCCAGCCCCAGCATTTT. Protein product: CASSFTNLLGTPTQPQHF. The chain combines TRBV27 with TRBJ1-5, with D perhaps matching TRBD1 (5 bases). In germline, CDR1 is MNHEY, CDR2 SMNVEV (reference sequence). V was trimmed by 3 bases and J by 7 bases, leaving 25 bases between them. This CDR3 has 18 amino acids.

The chain recombines TRBV30 with TRBJ2-7; a weak D match, TRBD2 (5 bases). The V and J ends lost 5 bases and 2 bases respectively, with 13 bases between them. The CDR3 is 13 residues long. CDR1 and CDR2 from the germline V gene are GTSNPN and SVGIG (reference sequence). This CDR3 is CAWARGTPYEQYF. The CDR3 DNA reads TGTGCCTGGGCACGGGGAACCCCCTACGAGCAGTACTTC.

This sequence joins TRBV30 and TRBJ1-1; D ambiguous. Trimming took 0 bases from V and 3 from J, leaving 8 bases between them. This CDR3 comprises 13 residues. CDR1 and CDR2 from the germline V gene are GTSNPN and SVGIG (reference sequence). CDR3 in amino acids: CAWSVDWDTEAFF. CDR3 coding DNA: TGTGCCTGGAGTGTAGACTGGGACACTGAAGCTTTCTTT.

In its sample, this clone was seen a few times. The chain employs TRBV7-2 and TRBJ1-1; 9 bases map to TRBD1. Germline V lookup: CDR1 SGHTA, CDR2 FQGNSA. Trimming at V came to 0 bases and at J to 1 base, leaving 0 bases not matched to a gene. The CDR3 loop spans 15 amino acids. The CDR3 nucleotides are TGTGCCAGCAGCTTAGCGGGACAGGGGAACACTGAAGCTTTCTTT. Its translation is CASSLAGQGNTEAFF.

CDR3 in DNA: TGCGCCAGCAGCCAACATCTAGCGGGAGGTAATGAGCAGTTCTTC. This codes for CASSQHLAGGNEQFF. The chain carries TRBV4-1 and TRBJ2-1; 11 nucleotides agree with TRBD2. The junction had 4 bases not matched to a gene; V was cut back by 2 bases and J by 7 bases. Germline CDR1 reads MGHRA; CDR2 reads YSYEKL. The CDR3 has 15 residues.

This clone was observed a few times. The V and J genes are TRBV5-1 and TRBJ1-1; D gene ambiguous. This CDR3 has 13 residues. V was shortened by 3 bases and J by 3 bases, with 9 bases between the two germline ends. Germline CDR1 SGHRS, CDR2 YFSETQ. The CDR3 bases are TGCGCCAGCAGCTGGGGATCCGACACTGAAGCTTTCTTT. Translated, it gives CASSWGSDTEAFF.

This clone was seen more than once but under ten times. The gene calls are TRBV7-8 and TRBJ1-1; no definite D call. Trimming removed 1 base at V and 0 bases at J, with 12 bases between. The germline CDR1 and CDR2 sequences are SGHVS and FQNEAQ. The CDR3 covers 16 residues. DNA for the CDR3: TGTGCCAGCAGCTTAGATCCCCGACGGTTGAACACTGAAGCTTTCTTT. Encoded protein: CASSLDPRRLNTEAFF.

The rearrangement joins TRBV7-6 to TRBJ2-5; D remains unclear. V lost 0 bases and J lost 5, with 10 bases in between. The germline gives CDR1 SGHVS, CDR2 FNYEAQ. The CDR3 totals 14 residues. CDR3 sequence reads: CASSLARPEETQYF. The CDR3 DNA reads TGTGCCAGCAGCTTAGCTCGTCCGGAGGAGACCCAGTACTTC.

This clone showed up just a few times. The chain links TRBV4-2 to TRBJ2-2; no firm D call. CDR1 and CDR2 (germline): LGHNA, YNFKEQ. The ends were cut back, 0 bases at V and 5 bases at J, with 16 bases in the middle. This CDR3 spans 17 amino acids. As DNA, the CDR3 is TGTGCCAGCAGCCAAGATCTAAGTGGTGGCAAGACCGGGGAGCTGTTTTTT. This encodes CASSQDLSGGKTGELFF.